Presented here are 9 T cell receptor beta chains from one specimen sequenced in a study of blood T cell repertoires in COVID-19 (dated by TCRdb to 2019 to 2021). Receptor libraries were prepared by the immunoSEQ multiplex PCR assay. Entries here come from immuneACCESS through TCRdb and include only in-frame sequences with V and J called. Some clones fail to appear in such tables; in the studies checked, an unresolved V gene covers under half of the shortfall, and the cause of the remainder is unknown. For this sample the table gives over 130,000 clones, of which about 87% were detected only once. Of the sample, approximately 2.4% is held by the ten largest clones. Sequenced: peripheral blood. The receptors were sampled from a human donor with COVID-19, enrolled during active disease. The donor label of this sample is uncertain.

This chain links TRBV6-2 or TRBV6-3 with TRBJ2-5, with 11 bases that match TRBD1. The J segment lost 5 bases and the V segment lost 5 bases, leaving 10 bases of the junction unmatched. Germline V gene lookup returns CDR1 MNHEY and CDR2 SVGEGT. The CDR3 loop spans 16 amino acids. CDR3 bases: TGTGCCAGCAGTCTCACCGGGACAGGGGGACGGGAGACCCAGTACTTC. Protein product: CASSLTGTGGRETQYF.

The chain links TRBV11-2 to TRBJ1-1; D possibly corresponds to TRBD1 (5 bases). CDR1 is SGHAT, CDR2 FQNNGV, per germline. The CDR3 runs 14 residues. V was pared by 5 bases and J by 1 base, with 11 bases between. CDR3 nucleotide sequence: TGTGCCAGCAGCGCCAGGGTAACGAACACTGAAGCTTTCTTT. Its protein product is CASSARVTNTEAFF.

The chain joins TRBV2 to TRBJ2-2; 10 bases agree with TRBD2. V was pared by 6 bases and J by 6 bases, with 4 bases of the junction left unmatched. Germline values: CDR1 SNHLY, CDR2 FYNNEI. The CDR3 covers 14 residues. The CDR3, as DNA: TGTGCCAGCAGCCAAGCGGGGGGGGCCGGGGAGCTGTTTTTT. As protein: CASSQAGGAGELFF. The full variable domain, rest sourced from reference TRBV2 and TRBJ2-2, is EPEVTQTPSHQVTQMGQEVILRCVPISNHLYFYWYRQILGQKVEFLVSFYNNEISEKSEIFDDQFSVERPDGSNFTLKIRSTKLEDSAMYFCASSQAGGAGELFFGEGSRLTVL.

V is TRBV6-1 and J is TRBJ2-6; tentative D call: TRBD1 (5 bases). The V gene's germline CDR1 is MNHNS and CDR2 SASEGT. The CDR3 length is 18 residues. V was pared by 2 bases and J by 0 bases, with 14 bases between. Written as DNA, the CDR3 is TGTGCCAGCAGTGAATCCGACGACAGATTCTCTGGGGCCAACGTCCTGACTTTC. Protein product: CASSESDDRFSGANVLTF.

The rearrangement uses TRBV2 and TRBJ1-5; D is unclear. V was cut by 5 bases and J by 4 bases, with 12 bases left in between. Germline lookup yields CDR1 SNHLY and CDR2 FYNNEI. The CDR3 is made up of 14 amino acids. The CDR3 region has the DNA TGTGCCAGCAGTCCTTCCAGGCGTAATCAGCCCCAGCATTTT. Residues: CASSPSRRNQPQHF. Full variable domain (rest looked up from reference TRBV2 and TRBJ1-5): EPEVTQTPSHQVTQMGQEVILRCVPISNHLYFYWYRQILGQKVEFLVSFYNNEISEKSEIFDDQFSVERPDGSNFTLKIRSTKLEDSAMYFCASSPSRRNQPQHFGDGTRLSIL.

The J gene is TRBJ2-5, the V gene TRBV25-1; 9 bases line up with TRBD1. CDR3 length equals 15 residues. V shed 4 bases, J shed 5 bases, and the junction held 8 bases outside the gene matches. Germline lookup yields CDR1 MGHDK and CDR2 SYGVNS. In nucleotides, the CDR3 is TGTGCCAGCAGTGGCAGACAGGGGGTCGCGGAGACCCAGTACTTC. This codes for CASSGRQGVAETQYF.

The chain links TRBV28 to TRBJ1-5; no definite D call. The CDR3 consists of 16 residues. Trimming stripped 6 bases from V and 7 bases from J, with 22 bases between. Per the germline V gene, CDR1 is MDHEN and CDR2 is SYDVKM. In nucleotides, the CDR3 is TGTGCCAGCAGCGGGCAGGCAGGAGGGTTAAGGCAGCCCCAGCATTTT. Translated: CASSGQAGGLRQPQHF.

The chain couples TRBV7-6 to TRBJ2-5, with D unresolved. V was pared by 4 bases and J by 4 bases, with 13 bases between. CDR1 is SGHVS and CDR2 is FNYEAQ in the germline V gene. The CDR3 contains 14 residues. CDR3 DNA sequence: TGTGCCAGCAGCTCCCGCCCCCTAGGAGAGACCCAGTACTTC. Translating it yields CASSSRPLGETQYF.

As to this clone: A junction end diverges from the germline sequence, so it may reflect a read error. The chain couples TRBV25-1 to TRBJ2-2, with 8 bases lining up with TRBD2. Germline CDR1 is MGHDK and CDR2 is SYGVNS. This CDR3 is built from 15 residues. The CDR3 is CVSSDSRGATGELFF. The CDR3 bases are TGTGTCAGCAGTGACTCGCGGGGGGCCACCGGGGAGCTGTTTTTT.